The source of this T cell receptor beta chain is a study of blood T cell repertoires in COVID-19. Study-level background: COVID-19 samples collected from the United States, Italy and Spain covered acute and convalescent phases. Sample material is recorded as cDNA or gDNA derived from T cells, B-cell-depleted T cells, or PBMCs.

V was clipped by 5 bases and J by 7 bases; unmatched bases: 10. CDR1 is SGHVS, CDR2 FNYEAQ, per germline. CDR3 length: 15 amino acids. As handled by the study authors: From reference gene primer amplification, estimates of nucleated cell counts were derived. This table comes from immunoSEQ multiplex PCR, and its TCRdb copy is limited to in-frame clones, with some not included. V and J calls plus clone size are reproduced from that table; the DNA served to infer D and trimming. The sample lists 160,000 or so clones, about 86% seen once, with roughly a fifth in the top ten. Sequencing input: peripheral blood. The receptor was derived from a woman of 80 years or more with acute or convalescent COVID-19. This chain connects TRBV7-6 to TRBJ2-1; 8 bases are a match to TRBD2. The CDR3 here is CASSLDGGASNEQFF. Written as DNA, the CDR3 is TGTGCCAGCAGCCTGGACGGGGGGGCCTCGAATGAGCAGTTCTTC.